A single sample gave rise to the 10 T cell receptor beta chains below, sequenced in a study of blood T cell repertoires in COVID-19. Some clones are missing from TCRdb's copy, which holds only in-frame ones; the method was immunoSEQ multiplex PCR. The repertoire includes about 360,000 clones, 86% of them detected once, and about 7.6% sits in the top ten. Material for sequencing was peripheral blood. Receptors originate from a woman in her fifties or sixties with COVID-19, enrolled during active disease.

V is TRBV29-1 and J is TRBJ2-5; D gene ambiguous. Trimming pared 5 bases from V and 2 bases from J, leaving 6 bases between. The CDR3 consists of 11 residues. The V gene's germline CDR1 is SQVTM and CDR2 ANQGSEA. DNA for the CDR3: TGCAGCGTTTTTCGGCAAGAGACCCAGTACTTC. Amino acids: CSVFRQETQYF.

The chain employs TRBV6-1 and TRBJ1-4; 8 bases are shared with TRBD1. This CDR3 is 19 amino acids long. The germline V gene encodes CDR1 MNHNS and CDR2 SASEGT. Unmatched junction bases numbered 11, after V lost 2 bases and J lost 0 bases. The CDR3 bases are TGTGCCAGCAGTGAACTTATGGGCAGGGGGCAGGCAACTAATGAAAAACTGTTTTTT. This sequence encodes CASSELMGRGQATNEKLFF.

The J gene is TRBJ1-4, the V gene TRBV18, with TRBD1 matching 10 bases. The germline V gene has CDR1 KGHSH and CDR2 LQKENI. V shed 4 bases, J shed 8 bases, and the junction held 7 bases outside the gene matches. CDR3 length equals 15 residues. CDR3 amino acids: CASSRNRDRGEKLFF. In nucleotides, the CDR3 is TGTGCCAGCTCACGCAACCGGGACAGGGGCGAAAAACTGTTTTTT.

The genes are TRBV18 and TRBJ2-3; possibly TRBD2 for D (5 bases). Germline assignment: CDR1 KGHSH and CDR2 LQKENI. The CDR3 totals 14 residues. Trimming left V 5 bases short and J 2 bases short, with 11 bases between. The CDR3 is CASSVLGDTDTQYF. The CDR3 DNA reads as TGTGCCAGCTCAGTTTTGGGAGACACAGATACGCAGTATTTT. The full variable domain, in which reference TRBV18 and TRBJ2-3 provide the parts outside the CDR3, is NAGVMQNPRHLVRRRGQEARLRCSPMKGHSHVYWYRQLPEEGLKFMVYLQKENIIDESGMPKERFSAEFPKEGPSILRIQQVVRGDSAAYFCASSVLGDTDTQYFGPGTRLTVL.

CDR3 DNA sequence: TGTGCCAGCAGCACAGCCTATGGCTACACCTTC. This translates into CASSTAYGYTF. The V call is TRBV7-6, the J call TRBJ1-2, with D unresolved. Germline lookup yields CDR1 SGHVS and CDR2 FNYEAQ. The germline V and J ends were trimmed by 5 bases and 4 bases, with 5 bases remaining between them. The CDR3 contains 11 residues. Filled out from reference TRBV7-6 and TRBJ1-2, the complete variable domain reads GAGVSQSPRYKVTKRGQDVALRCDPISGHVSLYWYRQALGQGPEFLTYFNYEAQQDKSGLPNDRFSAERPEGSISTLTIQRTEQRDSAMYRCASSTAYGYTFGSGTRLTVV.

The chain carries TRBV3-1 (or the pseudogene TRBV3-2) and TRBJ1-1, with 9 nucleotides matching TRBD1. J gave up 1 base and V 2 bases, and 5 bases lay outside the gene matches. Germline CDR1 reads LGHDT; CDR2 reads YNNKEL (reference sequence). The CDR3 runs to 16 residues. In DNA, the CDR3 is TGTGCCAGCAGCCAACGAGGGACAGGGTCGAACACTGAAGCTTTCTTT. Translated, it gives CASSQRGTGSNTEAFF.

The chain couples TRBV27 to TRBJ1-1; D is possibly TRBD1 (6 bases). The CDR3 is made up of 15 amino acids. Trimming took off 0 bases at V and 4 bases at J, with 12 bases between the two ends. Germline CDR1 MNHEY, CDR2 SMNVEV (reference sequence). In nucleotides, the CDR3 is TGTGCCAGCAGTTTATCGCATGCAGGGGTCACTGAAGCTTTCTTT. Residues: CASSLSHAGVTEAFF.

Remarks on this clone: The junction does not match germline at one end; this may be a read error. CDR3 sequence: CASSLGGTGIYEQYF. Written as DNA, the CDR3 is TGTGCCAGCAGCCTAGGTGGGACAGGGATCTACGAGCAGTACTTC. The chain links TRBV13 to TRBJ2-7, with 9 bases identical to TRBD1. Germline CDR1 is PRHDT and CDR2 is FYEKMQ (reference sequence). CDR3 length: 15 amino acids.

This clone was seen just once. This chain joins TRBV15 and TRBJ2-3; D is possibly TRBD1 (6 bases). The V end lost 0 bases, the J end lost 1 base, and 8 bases lay between the germline ends. Germline CDR1 is LNHNV and CDR2 is YYDKDF (reference sequence). The CDR3 has 15 residues. CDR3: CATSRDEGGTDTQYF. CDR3 nucleotide sequence: TGTGCCACCAGCAGAGATGAGGGGGGCACAGATACGCAGTATTTT. Looking up the rest from reference TRBV15 and TRBJ2-3 gives the full variable domain: DAMVIQNPRYQVTQFGKPVTLSCSQTLNHNVMYWYQQKSSQAPKLLFHYYDKDFNNEADTPDNFQSRRPNTSFCFLDIRSPGLGDTAMYLCATSRDEGGTDTQYFGPGTRLTVL.

The chain couples TRBV4-1 to TRBJ1-2; TRBD1 agrees at 11 bases. The germline V gene has CDR1 MGHRA and CDR2 YSYEKL. The CDR3 totals 16 residues. V shed 1 base, J shed 2 bases, and the junction held 3 bases outside the gene matches. CDR3 coding DNA: TGCGCCAGCAGCCAAGGGGACAGGGGGAACAACTATGGCTACACCTTC. Translating it yields CASSQGDRGNNYGYTF.